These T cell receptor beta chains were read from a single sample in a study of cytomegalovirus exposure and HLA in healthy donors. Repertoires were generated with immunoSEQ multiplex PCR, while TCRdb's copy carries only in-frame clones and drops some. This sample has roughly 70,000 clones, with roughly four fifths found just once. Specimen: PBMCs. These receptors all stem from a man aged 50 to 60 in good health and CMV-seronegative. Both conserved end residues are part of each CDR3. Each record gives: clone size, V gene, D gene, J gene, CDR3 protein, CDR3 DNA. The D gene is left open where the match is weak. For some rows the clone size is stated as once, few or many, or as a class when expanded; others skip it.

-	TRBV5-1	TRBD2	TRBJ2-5	CASVGSAGGPKTQYF	TGCGCCAGCGTGGGGTCCGCGGGGGGGCCGAAGACCCAGTACTTC
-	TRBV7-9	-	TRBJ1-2	CASTPTGANYGYTF	TGTGCCAGCACCCCGACAGGCGCCAACTATGGCTACACCTTC
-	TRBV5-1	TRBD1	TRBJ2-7	CASSLGQGKLYEQYF	TGCGCCAGCAGCTTGGGACAGGGGAAACTCTACGAGCAGTACTTC
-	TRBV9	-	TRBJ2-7	CASSARPLGARRYEQYF	TGTGCCAGCAGCGCCAGGCCTTTGGGGGCGAGACGGTACGAGCAGTACTTC
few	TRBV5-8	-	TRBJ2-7	CASISSHRYF	TGTGCCAGCATTAGCTCCCATCGGTACTTC
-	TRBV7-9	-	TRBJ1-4	CASSPRGDRTNEKLFF	TGTGCCAGCAGCCCTCGGGGGGATCGAACTAATGAAAAACTGTTTTTT
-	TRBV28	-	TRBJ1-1	CASSLAEGLTEAFF	TGTGCCAGCAGTTTAGCGGAGGGATTGACTGAAGCTTTCTTT
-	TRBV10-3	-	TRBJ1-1	CAISWNTEAFF	TGTGCCATCAGCTGGAACACTGAAGCTTTCTTT
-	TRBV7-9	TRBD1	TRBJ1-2	CASRLTTLKDRDNYGYTF	TGTGCCAGCAGACTAACAACTCTCAAGGACAGGGACAACTATGGCTACACCTTC
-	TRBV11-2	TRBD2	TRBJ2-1	CASSLQLAGHSYNEQFF	TGTGCCAGCAGCTTACAACTAGCGGGCCATTCCTACAATGAGCAGTTCTTC
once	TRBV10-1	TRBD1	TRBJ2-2	CASSGIGGAGSGELFF	TGCGCCAGCAGTGGAATAGGGGGCGCTGGATCCGGGGAGCTGTTTTTT
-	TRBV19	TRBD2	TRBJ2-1	CASSIDQASGVYNEQFF	TGTGCCAGTAGTATAGATCAGGCTAGCGGGGTCTACAATGAGCAGTTCTTC
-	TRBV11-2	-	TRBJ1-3	CASSPRIGQAGGNTIYF	TGTGCCAGCAGCCCAAGGATCGGTCAGGCCGGTGGAAACACCATATATTTT
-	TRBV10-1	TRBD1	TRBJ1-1	CASGDSANTEAFF	TGCGCCAGCGGGGACAGTGCTAACACTGAAGCTTTCTTT
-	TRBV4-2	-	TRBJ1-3	CASSQGTSTSGNTIYF	TGTGCCAGCAGCCAAGGGACTTCTACCTCTGGAAACACCATATATTTT
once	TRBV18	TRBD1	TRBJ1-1	CASSPDRGTRTEAFF	TGTGCCAGCTCACCAGACAGGGGCACGAGGACTGAAGCTTTCTTT
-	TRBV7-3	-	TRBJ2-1	CASSSVPPSYNEQFF	TGTGCCAGCAGCTCAGTCCCCCCTAGCTACAATGAGCAGTTCTTC
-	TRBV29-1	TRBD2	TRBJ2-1	CSVEEAGNPYNEQFF	TGCAGCGTTGAAGAAGCGGGAAATCCCTACAATGAGCAGTTCTTC
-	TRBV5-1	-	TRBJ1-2	CASSLVAGSFYGYTF	TGCGCCAGCAGCTTGGTGGCAGGGTCCTTCTATGGCTACACCTTC
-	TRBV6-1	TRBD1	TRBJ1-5	CAADRAPLINQPQHF	TGTGCCGCGGACAGGGCACCCTTGATCAATCAGCCCCAGCATTTT
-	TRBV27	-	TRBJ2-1	CASSLQTKPYNEQFF	TGTGCCAGCAGCCTCCAGACTAAACCCTACAATGAGCAGTTCTTC
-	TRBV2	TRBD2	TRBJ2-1	CASHRLAGADEQFF	TGTGCCAGCCATAGACTAGCGGGAGCGGATGAGCAGTTCTTC
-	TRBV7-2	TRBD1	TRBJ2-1	CASTKGGTGDNEQFF	TGTGCCAGCACCAAAGGGGGGACAGGGGACAATGAGCAGTTCTTC
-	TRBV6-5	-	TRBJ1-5	CASSRGRGGPQPQHF	TGTGCCAGCAGCCGGGGTAGGGGGGGCCCTCAGCCCCAGCATTTT
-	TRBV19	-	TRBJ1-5	CASSPRTLSGGNQPQHF	TGTGCCAGTAGCCCTAGGACACTATCAGGAGGCAATCAGCCCCAGCATTTT
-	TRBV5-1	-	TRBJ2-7	CASSLDGLSYEQYF	TGCGCCAGCAGCTTGGATGGGCTCTCCTACGAGCAGTACTTC
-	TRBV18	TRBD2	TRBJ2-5	CASSPRGGTEKRETQYF	TGTGCCAGCTCCCCCCGGGGGGGGACTGAAAAGAGAGAGACCCAGTACTTC
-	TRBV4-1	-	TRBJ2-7	CASSQDNGYEQYF	TGCGCCAGCAGCCAAGATAACGGGTACGAGCAGTACTTC
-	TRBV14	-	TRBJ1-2	CASSLTGNHYGYTF	TGTGCCAGCAGCCTTACAGGGAACCACTATGGCTACACCTTC
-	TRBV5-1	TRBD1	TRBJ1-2	CASSLAQGARGYTF	TGCGCCAGCAGCTTGGCTCAGGGGGCGCGGGGCTACACCTTC
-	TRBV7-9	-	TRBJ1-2	CASGIQATYGYTF	TGTGCCAGCGGTATACAGGCAACTTATGGCTACACCTTC